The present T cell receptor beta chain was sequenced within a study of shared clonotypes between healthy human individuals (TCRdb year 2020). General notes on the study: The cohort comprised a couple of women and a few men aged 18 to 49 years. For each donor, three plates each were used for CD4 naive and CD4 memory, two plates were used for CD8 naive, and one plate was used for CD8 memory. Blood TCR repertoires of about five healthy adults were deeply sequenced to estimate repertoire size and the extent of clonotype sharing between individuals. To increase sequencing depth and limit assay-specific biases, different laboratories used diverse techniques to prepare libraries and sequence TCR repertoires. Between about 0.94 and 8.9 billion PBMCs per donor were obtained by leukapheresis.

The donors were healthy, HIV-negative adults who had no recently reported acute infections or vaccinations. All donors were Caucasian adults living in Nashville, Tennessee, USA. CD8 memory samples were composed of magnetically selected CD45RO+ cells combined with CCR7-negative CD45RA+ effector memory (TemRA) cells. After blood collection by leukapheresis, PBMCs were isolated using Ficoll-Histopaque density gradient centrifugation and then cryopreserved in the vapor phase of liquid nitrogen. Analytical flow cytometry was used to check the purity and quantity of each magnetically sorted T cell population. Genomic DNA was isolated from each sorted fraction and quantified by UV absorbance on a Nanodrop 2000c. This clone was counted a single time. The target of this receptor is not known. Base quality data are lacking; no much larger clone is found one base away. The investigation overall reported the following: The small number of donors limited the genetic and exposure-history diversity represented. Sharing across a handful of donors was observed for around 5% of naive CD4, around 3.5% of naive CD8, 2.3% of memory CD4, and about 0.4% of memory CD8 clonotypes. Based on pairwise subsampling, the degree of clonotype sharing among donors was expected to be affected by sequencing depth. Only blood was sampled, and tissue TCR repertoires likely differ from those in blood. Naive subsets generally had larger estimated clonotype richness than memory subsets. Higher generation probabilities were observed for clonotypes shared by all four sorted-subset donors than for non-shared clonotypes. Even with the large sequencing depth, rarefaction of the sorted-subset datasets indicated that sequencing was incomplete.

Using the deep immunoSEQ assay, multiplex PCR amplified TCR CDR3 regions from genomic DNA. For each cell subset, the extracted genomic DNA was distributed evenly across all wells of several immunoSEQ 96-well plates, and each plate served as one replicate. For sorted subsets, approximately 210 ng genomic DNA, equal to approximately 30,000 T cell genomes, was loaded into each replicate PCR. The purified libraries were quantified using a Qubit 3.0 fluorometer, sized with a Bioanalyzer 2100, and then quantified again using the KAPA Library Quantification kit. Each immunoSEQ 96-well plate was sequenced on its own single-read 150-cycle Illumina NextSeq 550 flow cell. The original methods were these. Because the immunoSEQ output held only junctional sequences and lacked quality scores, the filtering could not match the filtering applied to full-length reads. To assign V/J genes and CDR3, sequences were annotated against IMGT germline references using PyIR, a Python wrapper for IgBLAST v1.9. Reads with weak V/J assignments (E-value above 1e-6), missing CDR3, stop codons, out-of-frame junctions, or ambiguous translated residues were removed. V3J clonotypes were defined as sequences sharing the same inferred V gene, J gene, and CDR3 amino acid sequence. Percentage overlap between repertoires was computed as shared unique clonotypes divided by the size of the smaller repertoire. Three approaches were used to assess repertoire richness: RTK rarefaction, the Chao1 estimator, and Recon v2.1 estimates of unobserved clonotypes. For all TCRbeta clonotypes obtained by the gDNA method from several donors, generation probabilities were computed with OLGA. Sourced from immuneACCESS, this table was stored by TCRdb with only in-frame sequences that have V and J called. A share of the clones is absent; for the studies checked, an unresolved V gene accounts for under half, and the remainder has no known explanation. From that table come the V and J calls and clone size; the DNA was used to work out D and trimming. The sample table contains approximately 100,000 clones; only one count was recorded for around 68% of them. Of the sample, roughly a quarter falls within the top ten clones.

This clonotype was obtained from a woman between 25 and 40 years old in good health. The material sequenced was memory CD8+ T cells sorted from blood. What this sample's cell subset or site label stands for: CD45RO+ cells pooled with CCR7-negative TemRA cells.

The nucleotide sequence is TGTGCCAGCAGCCCGAACCGGCATGGCTACACCTTC. This encodes CASSPNRHGYTF. The chain employs TRBV5-5 and TRBJ1-2; there is no confident call for the D gene. The germline V gene encodes CDR1 SGHKS and CDR2 YYEKEE (reference sequence). The CDR3 goes from the cysteine to the phenylalanine over 12 residues. Solely the CDR3 DNA is kept, with 36 bases framed from the first base. The junction shows trimming of 4 bases on V and 6 bases on J, plus 10 bases between the germline ends.